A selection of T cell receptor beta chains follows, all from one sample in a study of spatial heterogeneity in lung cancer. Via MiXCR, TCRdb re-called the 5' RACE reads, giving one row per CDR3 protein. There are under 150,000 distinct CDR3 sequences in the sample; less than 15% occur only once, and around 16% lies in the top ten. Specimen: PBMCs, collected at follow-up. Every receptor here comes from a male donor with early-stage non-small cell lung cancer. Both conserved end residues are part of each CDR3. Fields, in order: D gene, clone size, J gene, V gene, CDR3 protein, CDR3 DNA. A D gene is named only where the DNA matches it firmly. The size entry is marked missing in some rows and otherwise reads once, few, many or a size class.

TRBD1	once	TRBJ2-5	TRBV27	CASSLPHRTGKETQYF	TGTGCCAGCAGTTTGCCTCACCGGACAGGGAAAGAGACCCAGTACTTC
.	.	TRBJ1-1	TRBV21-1	CASPTGTYPNTEAFF	TGTGCCAGCCCAACAGGGACCTATCCGAACACTGAAGCTTTCTTT
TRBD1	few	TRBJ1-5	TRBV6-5	CASSYSWTGSGQPQHF	TGTGCCAGCAGTTACTCGTGGACAGGATCGGGTCAGCCCCAGCATTTT
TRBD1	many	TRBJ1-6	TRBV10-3	CAISETGQANNSPLHF	TGTGCCATCAGTGAGACAGGACAGGCGAATAATTCACCCCTCCACTTT
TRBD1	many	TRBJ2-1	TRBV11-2	CASSLDRSRGHRQFF	TGTGCCAGCAGCTTAGATCGTTCCAGGGGGCATCGGCAGTTCTTC
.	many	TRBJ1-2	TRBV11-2	CASKLGGVDGYTF	TGTGCCAGCAAGCTTGGCGGGGTTGATGGCTACACCTTC
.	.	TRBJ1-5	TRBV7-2	CASSVDSYSNQPQHF	TGTGCCAGCAGCGTGGACAGCTATAGCAATCAGCCCCAGCATTTT
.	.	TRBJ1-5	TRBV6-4	CASSPDTYQPQHF	TGTGCCAGCAGTCCGGACACCTATCAGCCCCAGCATTTT
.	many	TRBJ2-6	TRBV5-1	CASSLRAESGANVLTF	TGCGCCAGCAGCTTGAGGGCAGAATCTGGGGCCAACGTCCTGACTTTC
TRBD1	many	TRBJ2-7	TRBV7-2	CASSLARQGRSYEQYF	TGTGCCAGCAGCTTAGCCCGACAGGGACGCTCCTACGAGCAGTACTTC
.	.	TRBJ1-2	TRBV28	CASSHRYYGYTF	TGTGCCAGCAGTCACCGTTACTATGGCTACACCTTC
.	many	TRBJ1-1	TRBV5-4	CASSLEPMNTEAFF	TGTGCCAGCAGCTTGGAACCCATGAACACTGAAGCTTTCTTT
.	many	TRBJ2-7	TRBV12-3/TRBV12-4	CASSLWGAGVYEQYF	TGTGCCAGCAGTTTATGGGGGGCAGGGGTCTACGAGCAGTACTTC
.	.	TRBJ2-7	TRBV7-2	CASSPDLGPYEQYF	TGTGCCAGCAGCCCGGATCTTGGGCCGTACGAGCAGTACTTC
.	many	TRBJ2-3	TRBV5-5	CASAPGHRGTDTQYF	TGTGCCAGCGCACCGGGACATAGAGGCACAGATACGCAGTATTTT
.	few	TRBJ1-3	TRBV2	CASSEAQGRFGNTIYF	TGTGCCAGCAGTGAAGCTCAGGGACGGTTTGGAAACACCATATATTTT
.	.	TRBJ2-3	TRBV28	CASSLVGPTQYF	TGTGCCAGCAGTTTGGTTGGACCTACGCAGTATTTT
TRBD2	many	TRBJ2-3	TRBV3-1	CASKRSSGGTDTQYF	TGTGCCAGCAAGAGGTCGAGCGGGGGAACAGATACGCAGTATTTT
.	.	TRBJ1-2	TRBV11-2	CASSPELNYGYTF	TGTGCCAGCAGCCCGGAACTTAACTATGGCTACACCTTC
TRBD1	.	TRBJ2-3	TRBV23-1	CATEGRGLPDTQYF	TGCGCCACCGAAGGAAGGGGGCTTCCAGATACGCAGTATTTT
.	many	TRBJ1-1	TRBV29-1	CSSYGGNTEAFF	TGCAGCTCGTACGGGGGGAACACTGAAGCTTTCTTT
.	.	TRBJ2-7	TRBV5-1	CASSLVGGGLNEQYF	TGCGCCAGCAGCTTGGTGGGGGGAGGTTTGAACGAGCAGTACTTC
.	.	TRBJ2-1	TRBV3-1	CASSQGSSYNEQFF	TGTGCCAGCAGCCAGGGGAGCTCCTACAATGAGCAGTTCTTC
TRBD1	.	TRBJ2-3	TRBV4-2	CASSQEVTGVDDTQYF	TGTGCCAGCAGCCAAGAAGTGACAGGGGTGGACGATACGCAGTATTTT